These 6 T cell receptor beta chains were all obtained from the same sample, sequenced in a study of response to subunit inactivated influenza vaccine. TCRdb passed the RT-PCR reads through MiXCR, listing each CDR3 protein once. Of 600,000 to 850,000 distinct CDR3 sequences detected, 14% appear once; the ten largest clones hold around 7.6%. The specimen was PBMCs from blood, collected around two weeks before vaccination. These receptors came from a man aged 45-60 years who received an inactivated influenza vaccine.

This rearrangement joins TRBV10-3 to TRBJ2-7; 7 bases are shared with TRBD1. The V and J ends lost 3 bases and 4 bases, in that order; junction bases with no gene match: 6. Germline CDR1 and CDR2: ENHRY and SYGVKD. This CDR3 region has 14 residues. This CDR3 is CAISDSGQYYEQYF. CDR3 sequence (DNA): TGTGCCATCAGTGATTCGGGACAGTATTACGAGCAGTACTTC.

Turning to this clonotype: This could be a read error, since a much larger clone is one nucleotide away. The chain employs TRBV5-1 and TRBJ2-7; no clear D gene. CDR1 SGHRS and CDR2 YFSETQ come from the germline V gene. This CDR3 is built from 13 residues. V was pared by 7 bases and J by 7 bases, with 18 bases between. The CDR3 loop reads CASGSPRQIEQYF. The CDR3 DNA is TGCGCCAGCGGATCCCCTAGGCAGATAGAGCAGTACTTC.

The chain couples TRBV5-1 to TRBJ2-1, with no clear D. This CDR3 is built from 15 residues. With 0 bases removed from V and 6 bases from J, the gap between germline ends came to 13 bases. Germline assignment: CDR1 SGHRS and CDR2 YFSETQ. The CDR3: CASSLGPDLFNEQFF. The CDR3 coding sequence is TGCGCCAGCAGCTTGGGGCCAGATCTATTCAATGAGCAGTTCTTC.

The CDR3 loop reads CASGLDRVGPTEAFF. The CDR3 bases are TGTGCTAGTGGTTTGGACAGGGTCGGTCCCACTGAAGCTTTCTTT. V usage is TRBV12-5 and J usage is TRBJ1-1, with D maybe TRBD1 (6 bases). V was cut by 1 base and J by 4 bases, with 13 bases left in between. In germline, CDR1 is LGHNT, CDR2 FRNRAP. The CDR3 length is 15 residues.

This clonotype was seen a handful of times. The rearrangement joins TRBV20-1 to TRBJ1-5; 7 bases are shared with TRBD1. Trimming cost V 1 base and J 1 base; bases outside gene matches: 7. The CDR3 loop spans 16 amino acids. Per the germline V gene, CDR1 is DFQATT and CDR2 is SNEGSKA (reference sequence). CDR3 sequence: CSARVSRGSSNQPQHF. The CDR3 DNA sequence: TGCAGTGCTAGAGTTTCCAGGGGGTCGAGCAATCAGCCCCAGCATTTT.

This clonotype has only a few counts. The chain carries TRBV29-1 and TRBJ1-1; TRBD1 is a possible D gene (5 bases). Trimming removed 7 bases from V and 7 bases from J, with 16 bases in between. The germline gives CDR1 SQVTM, CDR2 ANQGSEA. The CDR3 is 12 amino acids. For the CDR3, the DNA is TGCAGCGCTCGGACACTGGACGGTGAAGCTTTCTTT. Protein sequence: CSARTLDGEAFF.